These 23 T cell receptor beta chains were sequenced from one sample in a study of blood T cell repertoires in COVID-19. Method: immunoSEQ multiplex PCR; TCRdb's copy keeps in-frame clones and lacks some. The sample shows 170,000 or so clones, just under 80% of them seen only once. Sequencing was performed on peripheral blood. The receptors derive from a man aged 65-85 years with active or convalescent COVID-19.

This rearrangement joins TRBV14 to TRBJ1-1; TRBD1 aligns across 11 bases. Germline trimming cut 6 bases from V and 4 bases from J; bases unmatched to any gene: 7. Germline-derived CDR1 and CDR2 are SGHDN and FVKESK. CDR3 size: 15 residues. CDR3 loop: CASSRTGGLRTEAFF. The CDR3 region has the DNA TGTGCCAGCAGTCGGACAGGGGGCTTACGCACTGAAGCTTTCTTT.

This chain uses TRBV5-1 with TRBJ2-1; 8 nucleotides align to TRBD1. This CDR3 is 16 amino acids long. V lost 1 base, J lost 10 bases, and 13 bases stayed unmatched. Germline assignment: CDR1 SGHRS and CDR2 YFSETQ. The CDR3 bases are TGCGCCAGCAGCTTGAGTCGGACAGGGTTCAGATTCGAGCAGTTCTTC. Amino acid sequence: CASSLSRTGFRFEQFF.

J is TRBJ1-5 and V is TRBV4-3; D may be TRBD1 (5 bases). Germline V lookup: CDR1 LGHNA, CDR2 YSLEER. The CDR3 spans 14 residues. V was cut by 1 base and J by 5 bases, with 9 bases left in between. As DNA, the CDR3 is TGCGCCAGCAGCCAAGCCAGGGAATATCAGCCCCAGCATTTT. This codes for CASSQAREYQPQHF.

This clone was observed a single time. This sequence joins TRBV5-6 and TRBJ1-5, with 10 bases aligning to TRBD1. Looked up from germline, CDR1 is SGHDT and CDR2 is YYEEEE. The V and J ends lost 4 bases and 3 bases, in that order; junction bases with no gene match: 4. This CDR3 has 15 amino acids. CDR3 protein: CASSLGQGNNQPQHF. The CDR3 DNA reads TGTGCCAGCAGCCTGGGACAGGGGAACAATCAGCCCCAGCATTTT.

CDR3 sequence: CASREQGFNSPLHF. In DNA, the CDR3 is TGTGCCAGCAGGGAACAGGGATTTAATTCACCCCTCCACTTT. The V gene is TRBV5-4, the J gene TRBJ1-6; possible D gene TRBD1, 6 bases. The CDR3 runs to 14 residues. The V end was cut by 5 bases, the J end by 6 bases, with 12 bases between. Looked up from germline, CDR1 is SGHNT and CDR2 is YYREEE (reference sequence).

This chain joins TRBV2 and TRBJ2-7, with 8 positions matching TRBD1. V was pared by 3 bases and J by 6 bases, with 7 bases of the junction left unmatched. There are 14 residues in the CDR3. CDR1 is SNHLY and CDR2 is FYNNEI in the germline V gene. CDR3 coding DNA: TGTGCCAGCAGTGAGGGAGGACAGGGCGGCGAGCAGTACTTC. Protein: CASSEGGQGGEQYF.

The sample holds a few counts of this clone. This sequence joins TRBV18 and TRBJ2-3, with D unresolved. The V end lost 3 bases, the J end lost 2 bases, and 9 bases lay between the germline ends. The germline CDR1 and CDR2 sequences are KGHSH and LQKENI. CDR3 length equals 14 residues. The CDR3 nucleotides are TGTGCCAGCTCACCGCTAACAGACACAGATACGCAGTATTTT. Its protein is CASSPLTDTDTQYF.

The chain recombines TRBV11-2 with TRBJ2-3, with 9 nucleotides matching TRBD1. The CDR3 length is 17 residues. V shed 4 bases, J shed 3 bases, and the junction held 11 bases outside the gene matches. Germline CDR1 SGHAT, CDR2 FQNNGV. CDR3 in amino acids: CASSSKYRGLSTDTQYF. The CDR3 bases are TGTGCCAGCAGCTCAAAGTACAGGGGGCTGAGTACAGATACGCAGTATTTT.

This chain uses TRBV18 with TRBJ1-2, with TRBD1 identical over 7 bases. CDR3 length: 14 amino acids. The ends lost 3 bases at V and 1 base at J; junction bases unmatched: 2. Germline assignment: CDR1 KGHSH and CDR2 LQKENI. CDR3 sequence reads: CASSPNRGNYGYTF. CDR3 in DNA: TGTGCCAGCTCACCCAACAGGGGTAACTATGGCTACACCTTC.

This rearrangement joins TRBV5-1 to TRBJ1-5; TRBD1 might be the D (6 bases). Trimming shortened V by 4 bases and J by 6 bases, and 14 bases separated the two germline ends. The CDR3 runs 14 residues. Germline V lookup: CDR1 SGHRS, CDR2 YFSETQ. CDR3 sequence: CASSPGEDGQPQHF. CDR3 nucleotide sequence: TGCGCCAGCAGCCCAGGGGAAGACGGTCAGCCCCAGCATTTT. The whole variable domain, filled in from reference TRBV5-1 and TRBJ1-5, reads KAGVTQTPRYLIKTRGQQVTLSCSPISGHRSVSWYQQTPGQGLQFLFEYFSETQRNKGNFPGRFSGRQFSNSRSEMNVSTLELGDSALYLCASSPGEDGQPQHFGDGTRLSIL.

The chain joins TRBV6-5 to TRBJ1-1; TRBD1 agrees at 8 bases. V lost 8 bases and J lost 5; bases outside the gene matches: 10. The CDR3 contains 14 residues. Per germline, CDR1 MNHEY and CDR2 SVGAGI. The CDR3 nucleotides are TGTGCCAGCGTAGACAGGGGCCTCGGGACTGAAGCTTTCTTT. Translation: CASVDRGLGTEAFF.

The genes are TRBV6-2 or TRBV6-3 and TRBJ2-7; D ambiguous. Germline-derived CDR1 and CDR2 are MNHEY and SVGEGT. This CDR3 is 16 amino acids long. V shed 4 bases and J shed 2 bases, with 18 bases lying between them. CDR3 protein: CASSLRRITFPYEQYF. CDR3 nucleotide sequence: TGTGCCAGCAGTTTACGGCGGATCACTTTTCCCTACGAGCAGTACTTC.

This sequence joins TRBV4-1 and TRBJ1-2; 11 bases are shared with TRBD1. V was pared by 4 bases and J by 7 bases, with 8 bases of the junction left unmatched. The germline CDR1 and CDR2 sequences are MGHRA and YSYEKL. This CDR3 has 15 amino acids. CDR3 nucleotide sequence: TGCGCCAGCAGCCTGGGACAGGGGGAAGCTAGTGGCTACACCTTC. Encoded protein: CASSLGQGEASGYTF.

This chain joins TRBV5-1 and TRBJ2-5; the match to TRBD1 covers 7 bases. Germline values: CDR1 SGHRS, CDR2 YFSETQ. Germline trimming cut 1 base from V and 5 bases from J; bases unmatched to any gene: 2. This CDR3 is 13 amino acids long. CDR3 sequence reads: CASSLTGAETQYF. In DNA, the CDR3 is TGCGCCAGCAGCTTGACAGGGGCGGAGACCCAGTACTTC.

The chain recombines TRBV18 with TRBJ1-2, with D possibly TRBD1 on 6 matching bases. Germline loops: CDR1 KGHSH, CDR2 LQKENI. CDR3 length: 14 residues. V gave up 2 bases and J gave up 4 bases, with 11 bases separating them. This CDR3 is CASSPGGHSYGYTF. The CDR3 DNA reads TGTGCCAGCTCACCAGGGGGACATTCCTATGGCTACACCTTC.

This clone came up many times. The rearrangement links TRBV7-9 to TRBJ1-6; D perhaps matches TRBD1 (6 bases). CDR1 SEHNR and CDR2 FQNEAQ come from the germline V gene (reference sequence). V lost 5 bases to trimming and J lost 8 bases, with 16 bases between them. The CDR3 totals 15 residues. CDR3: CASSTSGGGDSPLHF. The CDR3 DNA reads as TGTGCCAGCAGCACAAGTGGAGGGGGGGATTCACCCCTCCACTTT.

The J gene is TRBJ2-5, the V gene TRBV6-2 or TRBV6-3; possible D gene TRBD2, 6 bases. Trimming took 2 bases from V and 2 from J, leaving 15 bases between them. Germline CDR1 and CDR2: MNHEY and SVGEGT. The CDR3 spans 16 residues. The CDR3 here is CASSYLGAGQQETQYF. CDR3 nucleotides: TGTGCCAGCAGTTACCTCGGGGCGGGGCAACAAGAGACCCAGTACTTC.

The J gene is TRBJ2-3, the V gene TRBV6-5; 7 bases match TRBD2. Per germline, CDR1 MNHEY and CDR2 SVGAGI. V was clipped by 2 bases and J by 0 bases; unmatched bases: 2. The CDR3 loop spans 15 amino acids. CDR3 sequence: CASSYRAGSTDTQYF. CDR3 nucleotide sequence: TGTGCCAGCAGTTACCGAGCGGGGAGCACAGATACGCAGTATTTT.

V usage is TRBV11-2 and J usage is TRBJ2-1, with 14 bases fitting TRBD2. From germline, CDR1 is SGHAT and CDR2 FQNNGV. Trimming took 7 bases from V and 4 from J; bases not matched to a gene: 6. This CDR3 contains 16 residues. The CDR3 spells CASMRLAGGRYNEQFF. CDR3 nucleotide sequence: TGTGCCAGCATGCGACTAGCGGGGGGGAGGTACAATGAGCAGTTCTTC. The complete variable domain, with remaining parts taken from reference TRBV11-2 and TRBJ2-1, reads EAGVAQSPRYKIIEKRQSVAFWCNPISGHATLYWYQQILGQGPKLLIQFQNNGVVDDSQLPKDRFSAERLKGVDSTLKIQPAKLEDSAVYLCASMRLAGGRYNEQFFGPGTRLTVL.

The chain employs TRBV29-1 and TRBJ1-6; 7 bases align to TRBD1. Germline trimming cut 7 bases from V and 0 bases from J; bases unmatched to any gene: 9. The CDR3 totals 16 residues. The germline V gene has CDR1 SQVTM and CDR2 ANQGSEA. The CDR3 nucleotides read TGCAGCGCTTGGGCCAGGGGGAGCTCCTATAATTCACCCCTCCACTTT. As protein: CSAWARGSSYNSPLHF. Variable domain in full (rest from reference TRBV29-1 and TRBJ1-6): SAVISQKPSRDICQRGTSLTIQCQVDSQVTMMFWYRQQPGQSLTLIATANQGSEATYESGFVIDKFPISRPNLTFSTLTVSNMSPEDSSIYLCSAWARGSSYNSPLHFGNGTRLTVT.

This chain links TRBV18 with TRBJ1-1; 7 bases line up with TRBD1. CDR1 KGHSH and CDR2 LQKENI come from the germline V gene. The CDR3 length is 15 residues. V shed 8 bases and J 5 bases; nucleotides not matched to a gene: 14. For the CDR3, the DNA is TGTGCCAGCACGACAGGGAAGGGGGCACTTACTGAAGCTTTCTTT. Translating gives CASTTGKGALTEAFF. Complete variable domain (other parts from reference TRBV18 and TRBJ1-1): NAGVMQNPRHLVRRRGQEARLRCSPMKGHSHVYWYRQLPEEGLKFMVYLQKENIIDESGMPKERFSAEFPKEGPSILRIQQVVRGDSAAYFCASTTGKGALTEAFFGQGTRLTVV.

The chain combines TRBV3-1 (or the pseudogene TRBV3-2) with TRBJ2-3, with 7 bases matching TRBD2. Germline CDR1 LGHDT, CDR2 YNNKEL (reference sequence). CDR3 length equals 14 residues. V dropped 2 bases and J dropped 2; count of bases not matched to a gene: 1. The CDR3 spells CASSQSGNTDTQYF. CDR3 nucleotide sequence: TGTGCCAGCAGCCAAAGCGGGAACACAGATACGCAGTATTTT.

CDR3 amino acids: CASSVTPGGPGNTIYF. DNA of the CDR3: TGTGCCAGCAGTGTTACTCCAGGGGGTCCTGGAAACACCATATATTTT. The chain is built from TRBV2 and TRBJ1-3; the match to TRBD1 covers 7 bases. This CDR3 region has 16 residues. Trimming at V came to 4 bases and at J to 2 bases, leaving 8 bases not matched to a gene. Germline lookup yields CDR1 SNHLY and CDR2 FYNNEI.